Following are 18 T cell receptor beta chains from one sample sequenced in a study of CD4 T cells in relation to SARS-CoV-2 and coronaviruses. The antigens for these receptors are not known. Assay: immunoSEQ multiplex PCR; the TCRdb copy retains only in-frame clones and omits some. The sample contains under 13,000 clones, about 81% of which appear only once. Unexposed donor CD4+ T cells date from about 2011-2018, before the COVID-19 pandemic. The cells were cultured for 9 to 11 days before CD4+ T cells were isolated. The sequenced sample was CD4+ T cells from PBMCs, cultured in vitro. Source of these receptors: a human donor in good health.

The chain couples TRBV27 to TRBJ2-2; D uncertain. V was pared by 2 bases and J by 7 bases, with 8 bases between. From germline, CDR1 is MNHEY and CDR2 SMNVEV (reference sequence). CDR3 size: 13 residues. This CDR3 reads CASSLRRLGELFF. CDR3 DNA sequence: TGTGCCAGCAGTTTAAGGCGACTCGGGGAGCTGTTTTTT.

J is TRBJ2-4 and V is TRBV5-6; D is unresolved. Trimming removed 4 bases from V and 0 bases from J, with 8 bases in between. The CDR3 runs to 14 residues. From germline, CDR1 is SGHDT and CDR2 YYEEEE. CDR3 protein: CASSQGLAKNIQYF. CDR3 bases: TGTGCCAGCAGCCAAGGGCTAGCCAAAAACATTCAGTACTTC.

Here the CDR3 reads CASMLRDRGLGEQFF. CDR3 in DNA: TGTGCCAGCATGCTCCGGGACAGGGGGCTAGGAGAGCAGTTCTTC. The V and J genes are TRBV2 and TRBJ2-1, with 12 positions matching TRBD1. The germline CDR1 and CDR2 sequences are SNHLY and FYNNEI. The CDR3 has 15 residues. Trimming at V came to 7 bases and at J to 10 bases, leaving 11 bases not matched to a gene.

This clone appeared once. The J gene is TRBJ1-4, the V gene TRBV3-1 (or the pseudogene TRBV3-2); D gene uncertain. The CDR3 runs to 14 residues. Trimming removed 2 bases from V and 0 bases from J, with 4 bases in between. Germline V gene data show CDR1 as LGHDT and CDR2 as YNNKEL (reference sequence). The CDR3, as DNA: TGTGCCAGCAGCCAATTTCCAACTAATGAAAAACTGTTTTTT. Its protein product is CASSQFPTNEKLFF.

The chain couples TRBV5-8 to TRBJ2-2; weak D call: TRBD1 (5 bases). CDR1 and CDR2 (germline): SGHTS, YDEGEE. This CDR3 is 15 amino acids long. The V gene lost 4 bases and the J gene lost 4 bases, with 14 bases spanning the gap. The CDR3 nucleotides read TGTGCCAGCAGCCAGGGCCAGGTCGGCACCGGGGAGCTGTTTTTT. Amino acids: CASSQGQVGTGELFF.

The genes are TRBV19 and TRBJ1-1; tentatively, D is TRBD1 (6 bases). In germline, CDR1 is LNHDA, CDR2 SQIVND (reference sequence). There are 14 residues in the CDR3. Trimming stripped 5 bases from V and 2 bases from J, with 12 bases between. CDR3 nucleotides: TGTGCCAGTAGTGTCCGGACAGCCAACACTGAAGCTTTCTTT. Its protein is CASSVRTANTEAFF.

This rearrangement joins TRBV21-1 to TRBJ1-5; the table's D call, TRBD1, has no DNA check behind it. TRBV21-1 constitutes a pseudogene. CDR3 length equals 16 residues. DNA of the CDR3: TGTGCCAGCAGCAACCTTCGGACACTGAGATATCAGCCCCAGCATTTT. The encoded protein is CASSNLRTLRYQPQHF.

The chain joins TRBV7-2 to TRBJ1-1; TRBD1 might be the D (6 bases). This CDR3 is built from 14 residues. The germline CDR1 and CDR2 sequences are SGHTA and FQGNSA. V was trimmed by 8 bases and J by 5 bases, leaving 18 bases between them. CDR3 DNA: TGTGCCAGCGGACTCTATGGAGGGGGAACTGAAGCTTTCTTT. As protein: CASGLYGGGTEAFF.

The chain couples TRBV5-5 to TRBJ2-7; 11 bases match TRBD1. Per the germline V gene, CDR1 is SGHKS and CDR2 is YYEKEE (reference sequence). This CDR3 is 17 amino acids long. J gave up 3 bases and V 5 bases, and 13 bases lay outside the gene matches. CDR3 sequence reads: CASSSYLTGTGGYEQYF. The CDR3 DNA reads as TGTGCCAGCAGTTCGTACTTAACCGGGACAGGGGGCTACGAGCAGTACTTC.

The V and J genes are TRBV5-1 and TRBJ1-1; no firm D call. V shed 0 bases and J shed 5 bases, with 8 bases lying between them. Germline V lookup: CDR1 SGHRS, CDR2 YFSETQ. The CDR3 runs to 13 residues. The CDR3 loop reads CASSLDIGTEAFF. In DNA, the CDR3 is TGCGCCAGCAGCTTGGACATCGGGACTGAAGCTTTCTTT.

The chain recombines TRBV7-3 with TRBJ2-3; tentatively, D is TRBD2 (6 bases). The V end was cut by 5 bases, the J end by 3 bases, with 15 bases between. This CDR3 spans 15 amino acids. The germline gives CDR1 SGHTA, CDR2 FQGTGA. CDR3 in amino acids: CASSPRLVGTDTQYF. In nucleotides, the CDR3 is TGTGCCAGCAGCCCACGACTAGTGGGGACAGATACGCAGTATTTT.

The rearrangement joins TRBV6-2 or TRBV6-3 to TRBJ1-1; no clear D gene. V was trimmed by 2 bases and J by 5 bases, leaving 12 bases between them. Germline CDR1 is MNHEY and CDR2 is SVGEGT. The CDR3 length is 14 residues. The CDR3 here is CASSYVQRVTEAFF. The DNA for the CDR3 is TGTGCCAGCAGTTACGTTCAGCGGGTGACTGAAGCTTTCTTT.

In nucleotides, the CDR3 is TGCGCCAGCAGCCAAGGGACTAGCGGGGGGAGGTACGAGCAGTACTTC. Protein product: CASSQGTSGGRYEQYF. The chain employs TRBV4-1 and TRBJ2-7; TRBD2 matches 14 bases. The CDR3 has 16 residues. Germline CDR1 and CDR2: MGHRA and YSYEKL. V lost 1 base to trimming and J lost 4 bases; unmatched junction nucleotides: 3.

The J gene is TRBJ1-2, the V gene TRBV7-2; 7 nucleotides agree with TRBD1. Germline V CDR1 and CDR2: SGHTA, FQGNSA. Losses at the gene ends were 3 bases for V and 4 bases for J; bases not matched to a gene: 8. CDR3 length: 15 residues. The chain's CDR3 is CASSLTGPLSYGYTF. The CDR3 bases are TGTGCCAGCAGCTTGACAGGGCCTCTTAGCTATGGCTACACCTTC. Together with reference TRBV7-2 and TRBJ1-2, the CDR3 gives the full variable domain: GAGVSQSPSNKVTEKGKDVELRCDPISGHTALYWYRQSLGQGLEFLIYFQGNSAPDKSGLPSDRFSAERTGGSVSTLTIQRTQQEDSAVYLCASSLTGPLSYGYTFGSGTRLTVV.

This clone was seen only a few times. V is TRBV11-2 and J is TRBJ1-2; maybe TRBD1 (5 bases). The germline V gene encodes CDR1 SGHAT and CDR2 FQNNGV. V dropped 1 base and J dropped 4 bases, with 16 bases sitting between them. The CDR3 length is 16 residues. In nucleotides, the CDR3 is TGTGCCAGCAGCTTAGGGAGGGACGGGACTCTCTATGGCTACACCTTC. It translates to CASSLGRDGTLYGYTF.

The chain combines TRBV4-2 with TRBJ2-1; D perhaps matches TRBD1 (5 bases). The CDR3 is 16 amino acids. The germline V gene encodes CDR1 LGHNA and CDR2 YNFKEQ. Trimming shortened V by 2 bases and J by 2 bases, and 13 bases separated the two germline ends. CDR3 coding DNA: TGTGCCAGCAGCCAAAAGGGGCAGAGTACCTACAATGAGCAGTTCTTC. This sequence encodes CASSQKGQSTYNEQFF.

The CDR3 region has the DNA TGTGCCAGCAGCTCCGAGGGGAGGGCCACGTACGAGCAGTACTTC. It codes for CASSSEGRATYEQYF. J is TRBJ2-7 and V is TRBV7-2, with 7 nucleotides matching TRBD2. V was pared by 4 bases and J by 4 bases, with 10 bases of the junction left unmatched. This CDR3 has 15 residues. The germline V gene encodes CDR1 SGHTA and CDR2 FQGNSA.

This chain links TRBV6-6 with TRBJ2-3, with D unclear. Trimming left V 6 bases short and J 6 bases short, with 10 bases between. The CDR3 is 12 amino acids. Germline-derived CDR1 and CDR2 are MNHNY and SVGAGI (reference sequence). In nucleotides, the CDR3 is TGTGCCAGCAGCCCCACCTCCGATACGCAGTATTTT. Protein: CASSPTSDTQYF.